Sequencing of this T cell receptor (beta chain) was carried out in a study of T cells in Graves' hyperthyroidism and ophthalmopathy. Study-level points and caveats: Ophthalmopathy was identified by the model a median roughly six months ahead of onset. Blood also showed most of the thyroid clonotypes that were expanded above 0.001.

Germline V gene sequence: CDR1 MNHNS, CDR2 SASEGT. CDR3 length equals 15 residues. V was pared by 4 bases and J by 3 bases, with 8 bases of the junction left unmatched. Amplified regions were TCR beta CDR3 sequences from RNA transcripts. Carried out on the TCR CDR3, a first-round RT-PCR used the HTBI primer set. MiXCR, applied by TCRdb to the multiplex PCR reads, yields one record per CDR3 protein. The data hold approximately 640,000 distinct CDR3 sequences, with nearly 45% observed a single time. Clinical symptoms, serum thyroxine, TRAb, thyroid ultrasound and orbital computed tomography informed diagnoses. About this clonotype itself: The antigen is undetermined.

This TCR derives from an adult man with Graves' disease, either hyperthyroidism or ophthalmopathy (not recorded which). The sample consisted of peripheral blood or thyroid tissue (not recorded which). The V and J genes are TRBV6-1 and TRBJ1-2; 7 bases are a match to TRBD1. Here the CDR3 DNA reads TGTGCCAGCAGTGGGACCCTCCAGGGGGACTATGGCTACACCTTC. As protein: CASSGTLQGDYGYTF.